A selection of T cell receptor beta chains follows, all from one sample in a study of T cell responses to AZD1222 COVID-19 vaccine. Assay used: immunoSEQ multiplex PCR; TCRdb lists only in-frame clones, some missing. This table holds around 120,000 clones, around 84% found once. The material was peripheral blood, obtained 28 days after the second AZD1222 dose. The origin of the receptors is an adult who received the AZD1222 COVID-19 vaccine. Both conserved end residues are part of each CDR3. D genes are given only for firm matches. Where a row states a size, it is once, few, many or the class of an expanded clone; other rows omit it.

TRBV3-1/TRBV3-2	.	TRBJ1-2	.	CASSPGGGNYGYTF	TGTGCCAGCAGCCCCGGAGGGGGAAACTATGGCTACACCTTC
TRBV6-4	.	TRBJ2-5	.	CASSDSTAYESLQAEAETQYF	TGTGCCAGCAGTGACTCAACAGCGTATGAATCATTACAGGCGGAAGCAGAGACCCAGTACTTC
TRBV19	.	TRBJ1-4	.	CASSMMAGVNEKLFF	TGTGCCAGTAGTATGATGGCAGGGGTGAATGAAAAACTGTTTTTT
TRBV4-3	.	TRBJ1-2	.	CASSQERYSPTGYTF	TGCGCCAGCAGCCAAGAAAGGTATTCCCCCACTGGCTACACCTTC
TRBV5-5	.	TRBJ2-7	.	CASSFSYEQYF	TGTGCCAGCAGCTTCTCCTACGAGCAGTACTTC
TRBV6-5	.	TRBJ1-2	.	CATHPTIGSYGYTF	TGTGCCACCCACCCGACAATTGGATCCTATGGCTACACCTTC
TRBV5-6	.	TRBJ1-2	TRBD1	CASSLEGAWGYTF	TGTGCCAGCAGCCTGGAGGGGGCGTGGGGCTACACCTTC
TRBV9	once	TRBJ1-5	.	CASSVAGGSGQPQHF	TGTGCCAGCAGCGTAGCGGGCGGGTCGGGTCAGCCCCAGCATTTT
TRBV5-6	.	TRBJ1-6	.	CASSLAGALSYNSPLHF	TGTGCCAGCAGCTTAGCCGGGGCCCTCTCCTATAATTCACCCCTCCACTTT
TRBV7-6	.	TRBJ2-7	TRBD1	CASSLEQGAIEQYF	TGTGCCAGCAGCTTAGAACAGGGGGCGATCGAGCAGTACTTC
TRBV2	.	TRBJ2-7	TRBD1	CASILDRGYEQYF	TGTGCCAGCATCCTCGACAGGGGCTACGAGCAGTACTTC
TRBV24-1	few	TRBJ2-7	.	CATSDGDEQYF	TGTGCCACCAGTGACGGGGACGAGCAGTACTTC
TRBV27	.	TRBJ2-3	TRBD2	CASSPGIAGGADTQYF	TGTGCCAGCAGTCCAGGAATAGCGGGGGGTGCAGATACGCAGTATTTT
TRBV6-5	few	TRBJ1-5	.	CASSPSSPNQPQHF	TGTGCCAGCAGCCCCTCATCGCCCAATCAGCCCCAGCATTTT
TRBV4-3	.	TRBJ1-3	.	CASSPGAGVGYTIYF	TGCGCCAGCAGCCCCGGGGCAGGGGTGGGGTACACCATATATTTT
TRBV6-5	.	TRBJ2-7	TRBD2	CASSYKAGGLSYEQYF	TGTGCCAGCAGTTACAAGGCGGGGGGCCTCTCCTACGAGCAGTACTTC
TRBV4-1	few	TRBJ1-3	.	CASSQDRGISGNTIYF	TGCGCCAGCAGCCAAGATAGGGGGATCTCTGGAAACACCATATATTTT
TRBV2	.	TRBJ2-4	.	CASRNRVTKNIQYF	TGTGCCAGCCGGAACAGGGTCACCAAAAACATTCAGTACTTC
TRBV15	.	TRBJ1-6	TRBD1	CATSRDPTGVSNSPLHF	TGTGCCACCAGCAGAGATCCGACAGGGGTTAGTAATTCACCCCTCCACTTT
TRBV7-8	.	TRBJ1-2	.	CASSLAESTGSYGYTF	TGTGCCAGCAGCTTAGCAGAGAGCACAGGTTCCTATGGCTACACCTTC
TRBV5-1	.	TRBJ2-5	TRBD1	CASTLTGIVVETQYF	TGCGCCAGCACTCTGACAGGGATAGTCGTGGAGACCCAGTACTTC
TRBV4-1	.	TRBJ1-5	.	CASSHDTTNQPQHF	TGCGCCAGCAGCCATGACACGACCAACCAGCCCCAGCATTTT
TRBV28	.	TRBJ2-7	.	CASRKQGYEQYF	TGTGCCAGCAGGAAACAGGGTTACGAGCAGTACTTC
TRBV3-1/TRBV3-2	.	TRBJ2-7	.	CASSHLDREQYF	TGTGCCAGCAGCCACTTAGACCGGGAGCAGTACTTC
TRBV5-5	few	TRBJ1-4	.	CASSLGGSPENEKLFF	TGTGCCAGCAGCTTGGGGGGAAGCCCTGAGAATGAAAAACTGTTTTTT
TRBV9	.	TRBJ2-2	TRBD2	CASSSRTSGGPGELFF	TGTGCCAGCAGCTCCCGGACTAGCGGGGGGCCCGGGGAGCTGTTTTTT
TRBV20-1	.	TRBJ2-7	TRBD1	CSASMGQGLYEQYF	TGCAGTGCTAGTATGGGACAGGGACTCTACGAGCAGTACTTC
TRBV19	.	TRBJ1-1	.	CASSIGWTEAFF	TGTGCCAGTAGTATAGGATGGACTGAAGCTTTCTTT
TRBV19	medium-sized	TRBJ1-1	.	CASSPERQEPTTEAFF	TGTGCCAGTAGCCCCGAAAGACAGGAGCCCACCACTGAAGCTTTCTTT
TRBV4-1	few	TRBJ2-7	.	CASSQPTGREQYF	TGCGCCAGCAGCCAACCCACGGGGCGCGAGCAGTACTTC
TRBV4-1	.	TRBJ1-2	.	CASSQAAQQNYGYTF	TGCGCCAGCAGCCAAGCGGCCCAGCAAAACTATGGCTACACCTTC
TRBV19	.	TRBJ1-1	.	CASSIYSRGRNTEAFF	TGTGCCAGTAGTATTTACTCCCGGGGAAGGAACACTGAAGCTTTCTTT
TRBV28	.	TRBJ2-3	TRBD1	CASSSPDISGTGADTQYF	TGTGCCAGCAGTTCCCCAGACATATCCGGGACAGGGGCAGATACGCAGTATTTT
TRBV6-2/TRBV6-3	.	TRBJ2-7	.	CASSRRDLSYEQYF	TGTGCCAGCAGTCGCCGGGACTTATCCTACGAGCAGTACTTC
TRBV10-2	few	TRBJ1-6	TRBD1	CASSEGQGWSSPLHF	TGCGCCAGCAGTGAGGGACAGGGGTGGTCTTCACCCCTCCACTTT
TRBV20-1	.	TRBJ1-2	.	CSASWENVLYGYTF	TGCAGTGCTAGTTGGGAAAACGTCCTCTATGGCTACACCTTC
TRBV29-1	.	TRBJ2-3	TRBD1	CSVELWDRGADTQYF	TGCAGCGTTGAATTGTGGGACAGGGGCGCAGATACGCAGTATTTT
TRBV6-4	.	TRBJ1-6	TRBD1	CASSRQGIGTYNSPLHF	TGTGCCAGCAGCCGACAGGGGATAGGGACCTATAATTCACCCCTCCACTTT
TRBV12-3/TRBV12-4	.	TRBJ2-7	.	CASSQGRSEQYF	TGTGCCAGCAGCCAAGGTCGATCCGAGCAGTACTTC
TRBV28	.	TRBJ2-7	.	CASRAGFLEYEQYF	TGTGCCAGCAGAGCAGGATTCCTGGAGTACGAGCAGTACTTC
TRBV15	few	TRBJ2-2	.	CATSTRLNTGELFF	TGTGCCACCAGCACCCGACTGAACACCGGGGAGCTGTTTTTT
TRBV5-4	.	TRBJ2-7	TRBD2	CASSGGLAASYEQYF	TGTGCCAGCAGCGGCGGACTAGCGGCCTCCTACGAGCAGTACTTC
TRBV29-1	.	TRBJ1-2	.	CSVVWGANYGYTF	TGCAGCGTTGTATGGGGGGCCAACTATGGCTACACCTTC
TRBV28	.	TRBJ1-3	.	CASSPPVPSGNTIYF	TGTGCCAGCAGTCCCCCGGTGCCCTCTGGAAACACCATATATTTT
TRBV5-1	.	TRBJ2-1	.	CASSTGESYNEQFF	TGCGCCAGCAGTACCGGGGAATCCTACAATGAGCAGTTCTTC
TRBV2	.	TRBJ1-4	TRBD1	CASRLGPLRGVNEKLFF	TGTGCCAGCAGATTAGGGCCTCTCAGGGGGGTCAATGAAAAACTGTTTTTT
TRBV10-3	.	TRBJ2-3	TRBD2	CAISEQLAGAGGDTQYF	TGTGCCATCAGTGAGCAATTAGCGGGGGCCGGGGGAGATACGCAGTATTTT
TRBV10-1	.	TRBJ2-3	.	CASSESDEDTQYF	TGCGCCAGCAGTGAGTCTGACGAAGATACGCAGTATTTT
TRBV14	.	TRBJ2-5	.	CASSQWETQYF	TGTGCCAGCAGCCAGTGGGAGACCCAGTACTTC
TRBV19	.	TRBJ2-3	.	CASSRGLAPDTQYF	TGTGCCAGTAGTCGGGGCCTGGCACCGGATACGCAGTATTTT
TRBV6-2/TRBV6-3	.	TRBJ1-2	.	CASSVPRVKYGYTF	TGTGCCAGCAGCGTCCCCAGGGTTAAGTATGGCTACACCTTC
TRBV6-5	.	TRBJ1-2	TRBD1	CASSQGQSGYGYTF	TGTGCCAGCAGCCAGGGACAGTCCGGCTATGGCTACACCTTC
TRBV10-3	.	TRBJ2-3	TRBD2	CAISDSPGDYTDTQYF	TGTGCCATCAGTGACTCCCCCGGGGACTACACAGATACGCAGTATTTT
TRBV6-5	.	TRBJ2-5	.	CASSYRETQYF	TGTGCCAGCAGTTACAGAGAGACCCAGTACTTC
TRBV29-1	.	TRBJ2-5	TRBD2	CSVDSSGGSTAQYF	TGCAGCGTTGATTCTAGCGGGGGAAGTACAGCCCAGTACTTC
TRBV10-3	.	TRBJ2-3	TRBD2	CAIRLSGGDSDTQYF	TGTGCCATCAGGTTGAGCGGGGGGGACTCAGATACGCAGTATTTT
TRBV4-1	.	TRBJ2-3	.	CASSRRVLTDTQYF	TGCGCCAGCAGCCGCAGGGTCCTAACAGATACGCAGTATTTT
TRBV7-2	.	TRBJ1-6	.	CASSLVGRDSPLHF	TGTGCCAGCAGCTTAGTCGGCAGGGACTCACCCCTCCACTTT
TRBV5-4	.	TRBJ2-1	.	CASIWGGLTSHVEQFF	TGTGCCAGCATCTGGGGGGGCCTAACCTCCCACGTTGAGCAGTTCTTC